These 14 T cell receptor beta chains originate from one sample sequenced in a study of spatial heterogeneity in lung cancer. Regarding time point: blood at routine non-recurrence follow-up after resection. Unsorted whole RNA from tumor, nontumor lung or frozen PBMC underwent sequencing. TCRdb recomputed calls from the 5' RACE reads with MiXCR, one row per CDR3 protein. The repertoire consists of some 110,000 distinct CDR3 sequences, with 12% occurring once and the leading ten covering 16%. Sample: PBMCs, taken at follow-up. The receptors shown here come from a male donor with early-stage non-small cell lung cancer.

The chain carries TRBV6-1 and TRBJ2-1, with D hard to call. This CDR3 contains 15 residues. The V end lost 1 base, the J end lost 12 bases, and 19 bases lay between the germline ends. Germline V gene sequence: CDR1 MNHNS, CDR2 SASEGT. The CDR3 region is CASSEVPKQIIRQFF. CDR3 nucleotide sequence: TGTGCCAGCAGTGAAGTTCCTAAGCAGATTATAAGGCAGTTCTTC.

The V and J genes are TRBV10-3 and TRBJ1-2; 8 nucleotides agree with TRBD1. CDR1 and CDR2 from the germline V gene are ENHRY and SYGVKD. The CDR3 covers 13 residues. V shed 7 bases and J 6 bases; nucleotides not matched to a gene: 7. This chain's CDR3 is CAITPDRANGYTF. CDR3 coding DNA: TGTGCCATCACTCCGGACAGGGCCAATGGCTACACCTTC.

Only a few counts were recorded for this clonotype. The chain couples TRBV4-3 to TRBJ2-7; D is perhaps TRBD2 (7 bases). The CDR3 length is 14 residues. CDR1 is LGHNA, CDR2 YSLEER, per germline. V was cut by 0 bases and J by 5 bases, with 11 bases left in between. The DNA of the CDR3 is TGCGCCAGCAGCCAAGACCGGGGGGCGGACGAGCAGTACTTC. The encoded protein is CASSQDRGADEQYF.

The chain joins TRBV2 to TRBJ2-7; 7 bases map to TRBD2. J lost 2 bases, V lost 3 bases, and 10 bases had no gene match. CDR3 size: 16 residues. The germline V gene encodes CDR1 SNHLY and CDR2 FYNNEI. The DNA for the CDR3 is TGTGCCAGCAGTGATCATGTGAGCGGGGCCCCCTACGAGCAGTACTTC. Its translation: CASSDHVSGAPYEQYF.

This clonotype was recorded at least ten times. The chain has TRBV16 and TRBJ1-1; D unclear. Germline V gene lookup returns CDR1 KGHSY and CDR2 FQNENV. Trimming cost V 2 bases and J 4 bases, with 11 bases left between them. The CDR3 runs 14 residues. The CDR3 sequence: CASSQITLATEAFF. The DNA of the CDR3 is TGTGCCAGCAGCCAAATCACCCTGGCCACTGAAGCTTTCTTT.

There are many counts of this clonotype. The chain has TRBV20-1 and TRBJ1-5, with D maybe TRBD1 (5 bases). V was clipped by 4 bases and J by 4 bases, with 11 bases between them. Germline lookup yields CDR1 DFQATT and CDR2 SNEGSKA (reference sequence). The CDR3 runs to 13 residues. The CDR3 spells CSAKGPGNQPQHF. The CDR3 coding sequence is TGCAGTGCTAAGGGGCCTGGGAATCAGCCCCAGCATTTT.

There are many counts of this clonotype. The chain joins TRBV5-6 to TRBJ2-1; the D is unclear. This CDR3 region has 16 residues. The germline V gene has CDR1 SGHDT and CDR2 YYEEEE. Trimming cost V 2 bases and J 4 bases, with 16 bases left between them. This CDR3 is CASSLVPFDKYNEQFF. DNA for the CDR3: TGTGCCAGCAGCTTAGTGCCTTTTGACAAGTACAATGAGCAGTTCTTC.

This clonotype was seen more than once but under ten times. The V call is TRBV14, the J call TRBJ2-1, with 7 bases that match TRBD1. CDR3 length: 14 residues. The ends lost 4 bases at V and 8 bases at J; junction bases unmatched: 8. CDR1 is SGHDN and CDR2 is FVKESK in the germline V gene. The CDR3 reads CASSRKGQSDEQFF. CDR3 nucleotide sequence: TGTGCCAGCAGCCGGAAGGGACAGTCTGATGAGCAGTTCTTC.

This clonotype was recorded at least ten times. The chain joins TRBV24-1 to TRBJ2-1; no definite D call. The germline V gene has CDR1 KGHDR and CDR2 SFDVKD. Trimming removed 5 bases from V and 8 bases from J, with 12 bases in between. The CDR3 runs to 13 residues. CDR3 DNA sequence: TGTGCCACCAGTGTTCTGTCCTCGGATGAGCAGTTCTTC. It specifies CATSVLSSDEQFF.

As DNA, the CDR3 is TGTGCCAGCAGTTCCTCACGAGGAAAGACCCAAGAGACCCAGTACTTC. This gives the protein CASSSSRGKTQETQYF. The chain is built from TRBV27 and TRBJ2-5; no clear D. This CDR3 has 16 amino acids. Trimming stripped 4 bases from V and 1 base from J, with 16 bases between. Germline V gene lookup returns CDR1 MNHEY and CDR2 SMNVEV (reference sequence).

This clonotype was counted many times. This chain joins TRBV10-3 and TRBJ1-4; TRBD1 aligns across 7 bases. CDR1 and CDR2 (germline): ENHRY, SYGVKD. The CDR3 sequence is 14 residues long. After removal of 5 bases from V and 7 bases from J, the junction contained 7 bases not matched to a gene. In DNA form, the CDR3 reads TGTGCCATCAGTAACAGGGGTATCGGTGAAAAACTGTTTTTT. Amino acid sequence: CAISNRGIGEKLFF.

As for this clonotype: Since a much larger clone is just one base distant, this may be a read error. Lacking the conserved final phenylalanine or tryptophan, this CDR3 likely reflects a read error. The chain recombines TRBV5-4 with TRBJ1-1; D is ambiguous. CDR3 length: 14 amino acids. Trimming removed 6 bases at V and 4 bases at J, with 16 bases between. The germline V gene encodes CDR1 SGHNT and CDR2 YYREEE (reference sequence). The CDR3 DNA follows: TGTGCCAGCAAAATATCCATGACTGGCACTGAAGCTTTCCTT. Its protein product is CASKISMTGTEAFL.

The V and J genes are TRBV14 and TRBJ1-6, with D possibly matching TRBD1 (6 bases). The V gene's germline CDR1 is SGHDN and CDR2 FVKESK. The CDR3 spans 14 residues. Between the trimmed V and J ends, which lost 1 base and 6 bases, there was a span of 7 bases. The DNA for the CDR3 is TGTGCCAGCAGCCAAGGGACAGTTAATTCACCCCTCCACTTT. This codes for CASSQGTVNSPLHF.

Ten or more counts support this clonotype. The gene calls are TRBV5-1 and TRBJ2-5; D gene uncertain. This CDR3 has 14 residues. Germline assignment: CDR1 SGHRS and CDR2 YFSETQ. Trimming removed 2 bases at V and 2 bases at J, with 10 bases between. CDR3: CASSFASGQETQYF. CDR3 nucleotide sequence: TGCGCCAGCAGCTTTGCGAGTGGACAAGAGACCCAGTACTTC. Based on the CDR3 plus reference TRBV5-1 and TRBJ2-5, the full variable domain is KAGVTQTPRYLIKTRGQQVTLSCSPISGHRSVSWYQQTPGQGLQFLFEYFSETQRNKGNFPGRFSGRQFSNSRSEMNVSTLELGDSALYLCASSFASGQETQYFGPGTRLLVL.